This T cell receptor (beta chain) derives from a study of control samples from healthy donors and cancer patients (dated by TCRdb to 2020 to 2022). The library came from the immunoSEQ multiplex PCR assay. Held by TCRdb, this immuneACCESS table contains in-frame sequences only and omits some clones. Under half of the omission traces to an unresolved V gene where checked; the cause of the rest is unknown. The sample yields tens of thousands of clones; around 85% were counted once. 4.5% to 6.5% of the sample lies in the top ten. The CDR3, from cysteine to phenylalanine, totals 16 residues. Of the read, only the CDR3 DNA is kept; its 48 bases are in frame from base 1. V is clipped by 4 bases and J by 4 bases, and the sequence between their germline boundaries is 18 bases long. Via the germline V gene, CDR1 is SGHTS and CDR2 YDEGEE. Note on this clone: It has no known antigen specificity. Base-call qualities are not available, and no considerably larger clone is one nucleotide away.

Recombination connected TRBV5-8 to TRBJ2-1; TRBD1 is a weak D gene call, 8 bases matching. This receptor was identified in a man aged 35-49 years in good health. Sequencing was performed on blood. The CDR3 reads CASSRGDRTVYNEQFF. The base sequence is TGTGCCAGCAGCCGGGGGGACAGGACAGTTTACAATGAGCAGTTCTTC. Where the CDR3 stops, the reference TRBV5-8 and TRBJ2-1 genes take over; the full variable domain is EAGVTQSPTHLIKTRGQQATLRCSPISGHTSVYWYQQALGLGLQFLLWYDEGEERNRGNFPPRFSGRQFPNYSSELNVNALELEDSALYLCASSRGDRTVYNEQFFGPGTRLTVL.